Reported below is one T cell receptor (beta chain). This specimen belongs to a study of PD-1 and CTLA-4 blockade in melanoma. Produced via immunoSEQ multiplex PCR; TCRdb's table is partial and in-frame only. The repertoire includes 34,000 or so clones, roughly nine tenths of them detected once, and 6% to 7% sits in the top ten. The CDR3 has 15 amino acids. V shed 2 bases, J shed 6 bases, and the junction held 3 bases outside the gene matches. Germline V lookup: CDR1 MNHEY, CDR2 SMNVEV (reference sequence). The sequences come from CD8+ T cells from peripheral blood, collected from a patient given anti-PD-1 treatment. The genes are TRBV27 and TRBJ2-1, with 11 nucleotides matching TRBD2. The TCR comes from a human donor with melanoma. The CDR3 spells CASSLQLAGVNEQFF. As DNA, the CDR3 is TGTGCCAGCAGTTTACAACTAGCGGGGGTCAATGAGCAGTTCTTC.